The 27 T cell receptor beta chains given below trace back to one sample, sequenced in a study of blood T cell repertoires in COVID-19. TCRdb keeps only in-frame clones here, not all; method: immunoSEQ multiplex PCR. The sample shows roughly 80,000 clones, over 75% of them seen only once. Sequenced input: peripheral blood. These receptors were taken from a man older than 75 with acute or convalescent COVID-19.

The chain carries TRBV6-5 and TRBJ2-7; possibly TRBD1 for D (6 bases). Looked up from germline, CDR1 is MNHEY and CDR2 is SVGAGI. CDR3 length equals 16 residues. V gave up 0 bases and J gave up 0 bases, with 12 bases separating them. The CDR3 reads CASSYSRGTSSYEQYF. CDR3 nucleotides: TGTGCCAGCAGTTACTCGAGGGGGACGAGCTCCTACGAGCAGTACTTC.

The genes are TRBV6-4 and TRBJ2-2, with a weak D call TRBD1 (6 bases). Germline V lookup: CDR1 MRHNA, CDR2 SNTAGT. The V and J ends lost 4 bases and 6 bases respectively, with 12 bases between them. This CDR3 contains 14 residues. CDR3 region: CASSVQGRAGELFF. In DNA form, the CDR3 reads TGTGCCAGCAGTGTCCAGGGGCGGGCCGGGGAGCTGTTTTTT.

J is TRBJ1-2 and V is TRBV19, with 7 positions matching TRBD1. Germline values: CDR1 LNHDA, CDR2 SQIVND (reference sequence). V shed 3 bases and J 9 bases; nucleotides not matched to a gene: 10. The CDR3 runs 14 residues. CDR3 nucleotide sequence: TGTGCCAGTAGTATCGGTCGACAGGGTAGCAGCTACACCTTC. Its protein is CASSIGRQGSSYTF.

Comments on this clone: The missing conserved phenylalanine or tryptophan at the end of this CDR3 makes a read error likely. The J gene is TRBJ1-1, the V gene TRBV2, with TRBD1 matching 8 bases. CDR3 length equals 14 residues. Germline CDR1 is SNHLY and CDR2 is FYNNEI. V was clipped by 8 bases and J by 1 base; unmatched bases: 6. The CDR3 nucleotides are TGTGCCAGCGTCGACAGGGGAGCGAACACTGAAGCTTTCCTT. Protein product: CASVDRGANTEAFL.

The chain is built from TRBV3-1 (or the pseudogene TRBV3-2) and TRBJ2-5, with D maybe TRBD2 (6 bases). V lost 0 bases and J lost 3, with 11 bases in between. This CDR3 is 15 amino acids long. Germline V gene lookup returns CDR1 LGHDT and CDR2 YNNKEL (reference sequence). CDR3 loop: CASSQDLAGKETQYF. The CDR3 coding sequence is TGTGCCAGCAGCCAAGATCTGGCGGGGAAAGAGACCCAGTACTTC.

This chain connects TRBV10-3 to TRBJ2-5, with TRBD1 identical over 7 bases. V dropped 6 bases and J dropped 4; count of bases not matched to a gene: 5. The CDR3 runs 13 residues. CDR1 and CDR2 from the germline V gene are ENHRY and SYGVKD. The CDR3 DNA reads as TGTGCCATCAGCCTCAACAGGGGAGAGACCCAGTACTTC. The encoded protein is CAISLNRGETQYF.

This chain uses TRBV3-1 (or the pseudogene TRBV3-2) with TRBJ2-7; 10 bases map to TRBD2. This CDR3 region has 14 residues. The V and J ends lost 4 bases and 7 bases, in that order; junction bases with no gene match: 7. Germline V lookup: CDR1 LGHDT, CDR2 YNNKEL (reference sequence). CDR3 protein: CASSPSGGAKEQYF. For the CDR3, the DNA is TGTGCCAGCAGCCCGAGCGGGGGGGCCAAGGAGCAGTACTTC.

This chain uses TRBV9 with TRBJ2-3; tentatively, D is TRBD2 (6 bases). The germline V gene has CDR1 SGDLS and CDR2 YYNGEE. This CDR3 contains 16 residues. Trimming removed 3 bases from V and 7 bases from J, with 21 bases in between. The CDR3 coding sequence is TGTGCCAGCAGCGCTACCGGGGGACTGCCAGGGAATACGCAGTATTTT. Amino acid sequence: CASSATGGLPGNTQYF. Together with reference TRBV9 and TRBJ2-3, the CDR3 gives the full variable domain: DSGVTQTPKHLITATGQRVTLRCSPRSGDLSVYWYQQSLDQGLQFLIQYYNGEERAKGNILERFSAQQFPDLHSELNLSSLELGDSALYFCASSATGGLPGNTQYFGPGTRLTVL.

The chain is built from TRBV30 and TRBJ1-6, with D unclear. This CDR3 comprises 18 residues. V was trimmed by 1 base and J by 2 bases, leaving 18 bases between them. Germline CDR1 reads GTSNPN; CDR2 reads SVGIG (reference sequence). CDR3 in amino acids: CAWSGRPQDRTYNSPLHF. The CDR3 DNA sequence: TGTGCCTGGAGTGGTCGACCCCAGGATCGGACCTATAATTCACCCCTCCACTTT.

The chain employs TRBV19 and TRBJ2-1; the match to TRBD1 covers 9 bases. This CDR3 contains 14 residues. V gave up 1 base and J gave up 6 bases; unmatched junction bases: 1. CDR1 is LNHDA, CDR2 SQIVND, per germline (reference sequence). CDR3 sequence: CASSIGTGANEQFF. The CDR3 coding sequence is TGTGCCAGTAGTATAGGGACAGGGGCCAATGAGCAGTTCTTC.

This clone was observed a few times. This sequence joins TRBV6-5 and TRBJ1-2, with 9 bases fitting TRBD1. Germline CDR1 MNHEY, CDR2 SVGAGI. The CDR3 is 14 amino acids. V was pared by 0 bases and J by 8 bases, with 4 bases of the junction left unmatched. The CDR3 is CASSYSPGQGGYTF. CDR3 DNA sequence: TGTGCCAGCAGTTACTCTCCGGGACAGGGCGGCTACACCTTC.

The chain combines TRBV9 with TRBJ1-2; D not certain. Germline loops: CDR1 SGDLS, CDR2 YYNGEE. The CDR3 runs 13 residues. The V and J ends lost 4 bases and 5 bases respectively, with 12 bases between them. The CDR3, as DNA: TGTGCCAGCAGCCCAGAAGGAGGGTATGGCTACACCTTC. This translates into CASSPEGGYGYTF.

V and J are TRBV5-1 and TRBJ1-2, with a tentative D call TRBD1 (6 bases). V lost 0 bases and J lost 4, with 10 bases in between. The CDR3 extends over 14 amino acids. In germline, CDR1 is SGHRS, CDR2 YFSETQ. The DNA for the CDR3 is TGCGCCAGCAGCTTGGATGCCAGGGGCTATGGCTACACCTTC. This gives the protein CASSLDARGYGYTF. The variable domain in full, with the rest retrieved from reference TRBV5-1 and TRBJ1-2, is KAGVTQTPRYLIKTRGQQVTLSCSPISGHRSVSWYQQTPGQGLQFLFEYFSETQRNKGNFPGRFSGRQFSNSRSEMNVSTLELGDSALYLCASSLDARGYGYTFGSGTRLTVV.

The chain is built from TRBV19 and TRBJ2-4, with TRBD1 matching 9 bases. CDR3 length: 16 residues. Germline trimming cut 4 bases from V and 2 bases from J; bases unmatched to any gene: 6. CDR1 and CDR2 from the germline V gene are LNHDA and SQIVND (reference sequence). This chain's CDR3 is CASSTRDRAPKNIQYF. CDR3 DNA sequence: TGTGCCAGTAGTACCCGGGACAGGGCCCCCAAAAACATTCAGTACTTC.

V is TRBV5-1 and J is TRBJ2-5; TRBD2 matches at 9 bases. V was pared by 3 bases and J by 5 bases, with 11 bases of the junction left unmatched. The CDR3 sequence is 16 residues long. Germline V gives CDR1 SGHRS, CDR2 YFSETQ. CDR3 DNA: TGCGCCAGCAGCTCTACCGAGCGGGGGGCGGGTGAGACCCAGTACTTC. This codes for CASSSTERGAGETQYF.

This clone came up once. The chain uses TRBV6-5 and TRBJ2-2; D uncertain. Trimming stripped 2 bases from V and 2 bases from J, with 9 bases between. The CDR3 is 15 amino acids. Germline CDR1 MNHEY, CDR2 SVGAGI. The CDR3 bases are TGTGCCAGCAGTTACGATGCAGGAAACACCGGGGAGCTGTTTTTT. This sequence encodes CASSYDAGNTGELFF.

V is TRBV3-1 (or the pseudogene TRBV3-2) and J is TRBJ1-3; possibly TRBD1 for D (5 bases). In germline, CDR1 is LGHDT, CDR2 YNNKEL (reference sequence). V was pared by 4 bases and J by 0 bases, with 13 bases between. The CDR3 has 16 amino acids. The CDR3 loop is CASSPRQGLSGNTIYF. Written as DNA, the CDR3 is TGTGCCAGCAGCCCCCGGCAGGGCCTCTCTGGAAACACCATATATTTT.

J is TRBJ1-3 and V is TRBV10-3; TRBD1 agrees at 9 bases. The V segment lost 10 bases and the J segment 3 bases; nucleotides outside the gene matches: 10. Germline-derived CDR1 and CDR2 are ENHRY and SYGVKD. The CDR3 covers 15 residues. The CDR3 nucleotides are TGTGCCACGACCCAAGGACAGGGGTATGGAAACACCATATATTTT. Protein product: CATTQGQGYGNTIYF.

The rearrangement joins TRBV10-2 to TRBJ1-5; D may be TRBD1 (6 bases). Germline V gene sequence: CDR1 WSHSY, CDR2 SAAADI. Between the trimmed V and J ends, which lost 2 bases and 0 bases, there was a span of 26 bases. The CDR3 consists of 21 residues. CDR3 nucleotide sequence: TGCGCCAGCAGTGAGCCCCGCGGACAGCGCTATCCTGAGTATAGCAATCAGCCCCAGCATTTT. It encodes CASSEPRGQRYPEYSNQPQHF.

The rearrangement joins TRBV5-1 to TRBJ1-1; D ambiguous. The germline CDR1 and CDR2 sequences are SGHRS and YFSETQ. This CDR3 spans 15 amino acids. Trimming took off 1 base at V and 1 base at J, with 11 bases between the two ends. DNA for the CDR3: TGCGCCAGCAGCTTGTTCGGGGATAAGAACACTGAAGCTTTCTTT. Its protein is CASSLFGDKNTEAFF.

The J gene is TRBJ2-6, the V gene TRBV6-5; D might be TRBD1 (5 bases). The CDR3 is 16 residues long. Trimming shortened V by 4 bases and J by 0 bases, and 10 bases separated the two germline ends. Germline lookup yields CDR1 MNHEY and CDR2 SVGAGI. The CDR3 DNA reads as TGTGCCAGCAGTTTCCGAAGGGGCTCTGGGGCCAACGTCCTGACTTTC. It is translated as CASSFRRGSGANVLTF.

The chain combines TRBV29-1 with TRBJ2-7; the match to TRBD1 covers 8 bases. The ends lost 6 bases at V and 6 bases at J; junction bases unmatched: 10. Germline V lookup: CDR1 SQVTM, CDR2 ANQGSEA. The CDR3 totals 13 residues. The CDR3 spells CSVGGSGGGEQYF. CDR3 bases: TGCAGCGTGGGGGGCTCAGGGGGCGGCGAGCAGTACTTC.

V usage is TRBV30 and J usage is TRBJ1-2; 9 bases match TRBD1. The CDR3 contains 13 residues. Trimming at V came to 5 bases and at J to 8 bases, leaving 9 bases not matched to a gene. Germline CDR1 reads GTSNPN; CDR2 reads SVGIG (reference sequence). The CDR3 DNA reads TGTGCCTGGTCCACCGGGACAGGGTTCGGCTACACCTTC. This encodes CAWSTGTGFGYTF.

The chain carries TRBV2 and TRBJ1-2; D might be TRBD1 (5 bases). CDR1 and CDR2 (germline): SNHLY, FYNNEI. This CDR3 is 13 amino acids long. V was trimmed by 4 bases and J by 8 bases, leaving 14 bases between them. CDR3 DNA: TGTGCCAGCAGTGTTATCAGGGAGGCCGGCTACACCTTC. It is translated as CASSVIREAGYTF.

The genes are TRBV24-1 and TRBJ1-5, with 11 bases lining up with TRBD1. CDR1 is KGHDR, CDR2 SFDVKD, per germline. The CDR3 length is 15 residues. The junction had 4 bases not matched to a gene; V was cut back by 3 bases and J by 7 bases. The CDR3 bases are TGTGCCACCAGTGATGGGACAGGGGGACAGCAGCCCCAGCATTTT. It codes for CATSDGTGGQQPQHF.

This chain uses TRBV5-8 with TRBJ2-7; TRBD1 matches at 10 bases. This CDR3 spans 15 amino acids. In germline, CDR1 is SGHTS, CDR2 YDEGEE. With V trimmed by 1 base and J by 6 bases, 7 bases remained unmatched. This CDR3 reads CASSLLGQGLREQYF. CDR3 coding DNA: TGTGCCAGCAGCTTGTTGGGACAGGGGTTACGCGAGCAGTACTTC.

The CDR3 loop reads CASSLMGGLAGGLRGNEQFF. The CDR3 DNA reads as TGTGCCAGCAGCTTAATGGGAGGACTAGCGGGGGGCCTACGAGGCAATGAGCAGTTCTTC. V is TRBV7-3 and J is TRBJ2-1; 14 bases align to TRBD2. With V trimmed by 1 base and J by 6 bases, 14 bases remained unmatched. CDR3 length equals 20 residues. Germline V gene data show CDR1 as SGHTA and CDR2 as FQGTGA.